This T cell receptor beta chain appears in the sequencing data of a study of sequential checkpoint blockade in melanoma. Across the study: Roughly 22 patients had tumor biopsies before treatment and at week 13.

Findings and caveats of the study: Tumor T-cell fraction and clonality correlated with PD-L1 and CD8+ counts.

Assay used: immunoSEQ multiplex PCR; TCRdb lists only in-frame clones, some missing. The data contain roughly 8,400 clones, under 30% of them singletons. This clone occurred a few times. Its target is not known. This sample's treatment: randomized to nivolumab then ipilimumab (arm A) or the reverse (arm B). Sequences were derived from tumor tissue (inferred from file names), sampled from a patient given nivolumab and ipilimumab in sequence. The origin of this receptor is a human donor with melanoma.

CDR3: CAISEKTGNSPLHF. The CDR3 DNA sequence: TGTGCCATCAGTGAGAAGACAGGGAACTCACCCCTCCACTTT. V and J are TRBV10-3 and TRBJ1-6; 7 bases are a match to TRBD1. Trimming took 2 bases from V and 10 from J; bases not matched to a gene: 5. Germline V gives CDR1 ENHRY, CDR2 SYGVKD. The CDR3 is 14 residues long.